One T cell receptor beta chain is described in this entry. Its antigen is unknown. The input lacks base qualities; no much larger clone sits a single base away. For CDR1 and CDR2, the germline V gene (reference sequence) lists SGHNT and YYREEE. From cysteine to phenylalanine, the CDR3 is 16 amino acids long. Only the CDR3 DNA stays, 48 bases, in frame from base 1. Trimming costs V 1 base and J 0 bases, and their ends lie 12 bases apart. The sample belongs to a study of PD-1 blockade in mismatch repair-deficient tumors (dated by TCRdb to the late 2010s). Looking at the study overall: Between September 2013 and late 2016, the trial enrolled roughly 86 consecutive patients with approximately 13 types of mismatch repair-deficient cancer, all of whom had received prior treatment and were progressing. Deep sequencing of TCR CDR3 regions was used to track tumor-associated T cell clones in peripheral blood of patients responding to PD-1 blockade.

Receptors were amplified or captured by the immunoSEQ multiplex PCR assay. This immuneACCESS table, as held by TCRdb, lists in-frame sequences with V and J called but not all clones. Of the missing ones, under half trace to an unresolved V gene in checked studies; the others have no known cause. This sample gives about 130,000 clones in total; about nine tenths of them show up just once. Of the sample, 12% falls within the top ten clones. Study-wide findings and limitations: Tumor-resident clones, often undetectable in blood before treatment, expanded rapidly after pembrolizumab and then contracted, generally before radiologic responses.

Mismatch repair deficiency in every enrolled patient was established by polymerase chain reaction or immunohistochemistry. TCR sequencing was carried out for a few patients who responded to pembrolizumab therapy. The phase II trial prospectively evaluated PD-1 blockade with pembrolizumab in advanced mismatch repair-deficient cancers, independent of tissue of origin. Serial peripheral blood T cell samples were collected before and at multiple times after starting PD-1 blockade. Blood sampling time points were reported as weeks after the first dose of pembrolizumab. The chain is made from TRBV5-4 and TRBJ2-3; TRBD2 might be the D gene, on 6 matching bases. This TCR was recovered from an adult with mismatch repair-deficient cancer. This specimen was peripheral blood, taken just over 70 weeks after starting pembrolizumab. The DNA reads as follows: TGTGCCAGCAGCTTGAGGTTGGGGGGAAGCACAGATACGCAGTATTTT. Its translation reads: CASSLRLGGSTDTQYF.